The 8 T cell receptor beta chains listed next were all sequenced from one sample in a study of OX40 agonist ivuxolimab in advanced cancers. Produced via immunoSEQ multiplex PCR; TCRdb's table is partial and in-frame only. The data contain 65,000 to 85,000 clones, under 90% of them singletons. Specimen: CD4+ or CD8+ T cells sorted from blood, collected in a trial of the OX40 agonist ivuxolimab. The source of these receptors is an adult with an advanced solid tumor such as melanoma, head and neck, liver or kidney cancer.

J is TRBJ2-2 and V is TRBV18; TRBD2 is a possible D gene (6 bases). Germline V gene data show CDR1 as KGHSH and CDR2 as LQKENI. The CDR3 is made up of 15 amino acids. With 6 bases removed from V and 5 bases from J, the gap between germline ends came to 16 bases. CDR3 nucleotides: TGTGCCAGCTCGCCCGGCGGGACCCTAACCGGGGAGCTGTTTTTT. This gives the protein CASSPGGTLTGELFF.

The chain links TRBV11-1 to TRBJ2-1; D may match TRBD1 or TRBD2 (5 bases each). The V gene's germline CDR1 is SGHAT and CDR2 FQDESV (reference sequence). V dropped 1 base and J dropped 9 bases, with 16 bases sitting between them. This CDR3 contains 15 residues. CDR3 coding DNA: TGTGCCAGCAGCTTAGTGGGGGTAAGAGGGACTGAGCAGTTCTTC. Its translation: CASSLVGVRGTEQFF. The full variable domain, with the rest looked up from reference TRBV11-1 and TRBJ2-1, is EAEVAQSPRYKITEKSQAVAFWCDPISGHATLYWYRQILGQGPELLVQFQDESVVDDSQLPKDRFSAERLKGVDSTLKIQPAELGDSAMYLCASSLVGVRGTEQFFGPGTRLTVL.

The sample holds one count of this clone. V usage is TRBV27 and J usage is TRBJ1-1, with 12 bases that match TRBD1. CDR3 length equals 17 residues. J lost 1 base, V lost 4 bases, and 7 bases had no gene match. Germline values: CDR1 MNHEY, CDR2 SMNVEV (reference sequence). CDR3 protein: CASSSRDRGPGNTEAFF. For the CDR3, the DNA is TGTGCCAGCAGTTCCCGGGACAGGGGGCCGGGGAACACTGAAGCTTTCTTT.

Written as DNA, the CDR3 is TGTGCCAGCAGCTTAGGCCCGGGAGGGAACACCGGGGAGCTGTTTTTT. It codes for CASSLGPGGNTGELFF. This chain uses TRBV11-3 with TRBJ2-2; 7 bases map to TRBD2. This CDR3 is 16 amino acids long. CDR1 and CDR2 from the germline V gene are SGHNT and YENEEA. The V and J ends lost 1 base and 1 base, in that order; junction bases with no gene match: 3.

The count of this clone is one. The rearrangement uses TRBV30 and TRBJ1-1; D is possibly TRBD1 (5 bases). The CDR3 totals 13 residues. The V gene's germline CDR1 is GTSNPN and CDR2 SVGIG (reference sequence). Trimming took off 2 bases at V and 1 base at J, with 8 bases between the two ends. The CDR3 sequence is CAWSSTGNTEAFF. The DNA of the CDR3 is TGTGCCTGGAGTTCTACAGGGAACACTGAAGCTTTCTTT.

Only a few counts were recorded for this clone. The chain uses TRBV7-9 and TRBJ1-6; D might be TRBD1 (5 bases). CDR3 size: 14 residues. Germline-derived CDR1 and CDR2 are SEHNR and FQNEAQ (reference sequence). Deletions cut 5 bases from V and 4 bases from J, with 9 bases between. CDR3 nucleotides: TGTGCCAGCAGCAAACAGGATTATAATTCACCCCTCCACTTT. Translating it yields CASSKQDYNSPLHF.

Notes on this clone: An end of the junction does not agree with germline; a read error may underlie this. The rearrangement links TRBV7-7 to TRBJ2-5, with no clear D. Germline V lookup: CDR1 SSHAT, CDR2 FNYEAQ (reference sequence). CDR3 length equals 14 residues. The CDR3 DNA is TGTGCTAGCAGCCGAGATGCATTGGCGGAGACCCAGTACTTC. Translation gives CASSRDALAETQYF.

The rearrangement uses TRBV7-9 and TRBJ2-7; no firm D call. The CDR3 is 11 amino acids. V was pared by 5 bases and J by 7 bases, with 9 bases between. The germline gives CDR1 SEHNR, CDR2 FQNEAQ (reference sequence). DNA of the CDR3: TGTGCCAGCAGCCATCTTGGGGAGCAGTACTTC. As protein: CASSHLGEQYF.